Below are 17 T cell receptor beta chains sequenced from a single sample in a study of regulatory T cells in long-lasting Graves disease. The time point: newly diagnosed GD, antithyroid drugs for less than 3 months. There was RNA extracted from PBMCs, and the TCR library was made from it. Relying on iRepertoire HTBI primers and Arm-PCR of CDR3 regions, the team built TCR beta libraries. TCRdb called the multiplex PCR reads again in MiXCR, with one record for every CDR3 protein. The data hold around 250,000 distinct CDR3 sequences, with 18% observed a single time. These data are also associated with another study on T cells in Graves' hyperthyroidism and ophthalmopathy.

Sequencing used peripheral blood mononuclear cells (PBMCs), obtained at new diagnosis, from a patient treated with antithyroid drugs. The source of these receptors is a woman in her twenties or thirties with Graves disease.

There are many counts of this clonotype. The rearrangement uses TRBV12-3 or TRBV12-4 and TRBJ1-2; 7 bases line up with TRBD1. The CDR3 totals 14 residues. With 6 bases clipped from V and 7 bases from J, the junction kept 11 bases outside the gene matches. CDR3: CASRQTGIKFGYTF. The CDR3 DNA is TGTGCCAGCAGGCAGACAGGGATCAAGTTTGGCTACACCTTC.

The sample holds many counts of this clonotype. The V and J genes are TRBV6-5 and TRBJ1-5; TRBD1 aligns across 7 bases. The germline gives CDR1 MNHEY, CDR2 SVGAGI. The CDR3 covers 18 residues. V lost 2 bases to trimming and J lost 2 bases; unmatched junction nucleotides: 12. The CDR3 protein is CASSYGTDLFYGNQPQHF. The CDR3 DNA is TGTGCCAGCAGTTACGGGACAGATCTTTTTTATGGCAATCAGCCCCAGCATTTT.

This clonotype was observed many times. The rearrangement uses TRBV20-1 and TRBJ2-3; TRBD1 or TRBD2 may be the D gene (5 bases each). V gave up 3 bases and J gave up 3 bases, with 16 bases separating them. The CDR3 extends over 15 amino acids. From germline, CDR1 is DFQATT and CDR2 SNEGSKA (reference sequence). The CDR3 region is CSARGDLGRTDTQYF. In DNA, the CDR3 is TGCAGTGCTAGGGGGGACCTAGGTAGGACAGATACGCAGTATTTT.

This clonotype was seen at least ten times. The rearrangement uses TRBV6-1 and TRBJ1-1, with D unclear. V lost 5 bases and J 1 base, leaving 5 bases between the germline ends. Germline V CDR1 and CDR2: MNHNS, SASEGT. The CDR3 spans 12 residues. The CDR3 DNA sequence: TGTGCCAGCAGTACACCGAACACTGAAGCTTTCTTT. Its translation is CASSTPNTEAFF.

In the case of this clonotype: The junction differs from germline at one of its ends, possibly a read error. The chain uses TRBV11-2 and TRBJ2-5; 15 bases agree with TRBD2. Germline CDR1 SGHAT, CDR2 FQNNGV. The CDR3 is 17 residues long. This CDR3 is CARSLVRTSGGAKTQYF. In nucleotides, the CDR3 is TGTGCCCGCAGCTTAGTTCGGACTAGCGGGGGGGCAAAGACCCAGTACTTC. The full variable domain, its missing parts supplied by reference TRBV11-2 and TRBJ2-5, is EAGVAQSPRYKIIEKRQSVAFWCNPISGHATLYWYQQILGQGPKLLIQFQNNGVVDDSQLPKDRFSAERLKGVDSTLKIQPAKLEDSAVYLCARSLVRTSGGAKTQYFGPGTRLLVL.

V gene TRBV27 combines with J gene TRBJ1-4; the D is unclear. From germline, CDR1 is MNHEY and CDR2 SMNVEV (reference sequence). The CDR3 runs 13 residues. Trimming took off 2 bases at V and 7 bases at J, with 8 bases between the two ends. The chain's CDR3 is CASSLELGEKLFF. In nucleotides, the CDR3 is TGTGCCAGCAGTTTAGAACTGGGTGAAAAACTGTTTTTT.

Ten or more counts support this clonotype. This chain joins TRBV5-1 and TRBJ2-2, with 7 bases aligning to TRBD1. V dropped 4 bases and J dropped 6; count of bases not matched to a gene: 12. CDR3 length: 16 residues. Germline V CDR1 and CDR2: SGHRS, YFSETQ. The CDR3 DNA sequence: TGCGCCAGCAGCCTCGATACAGGAAGGGGGCCCGGGGAGCTGTTTTTT. Translation gives CASSLDTGRGPGELFF.

This clonotype was detected a few times. This sequence joins TRBV19 and TRBJ1-2; D possibly corresponds to TRBD1 (5 bases). The V and J ends lost 0 bases and 4 bases respectively, with 9 bases between them. The CDR3 totals 14 residues. CDR1 LNHDA and CDR2 SQIVND come from the germline V gene (reference sequence). The CDR3, as DNA: TGTGCCAGTAGTATAGACAGGGCAACCTATGGCTACACCTTC. It yields the protein CASSIDRATYGYTF.

This clonotype occurred many times. The chain couples TRBV5-8 to TRBJ2-1; D is undetermined. The CDR3 is 12 residues long. Trimming left V 0 bases short and J 9 bases short, with 7 bases between. Per the germline V gene, CDR1 is SGHTS and CDR2 is YDEGEE. CDR3 bases: TGTGCCAGCAGCTTGGGGAGTACTGAGCAGTTCTTC. Residues: CASSLGSTEQFF.

This clonotype was recorded at least ten times. V is TRBV20-1 and J is TRBJ2-5; TRBD2 matches at 12 bases. V lost 7 bases and J lost 5; bases outside the gene matches: 11. Germline-derived CDR1 and CDR2 are DFQATT and SNEGSKA (reference sequence). The CDR3 consists of 15 residues. This CDR3 reads CSGVHPSGGAETQYF. The CDR3, as DNA: TGCAGTGGGGTTCACCCTAGCGGGGGGGCGGAGACCCAGTACTTC.

A few counts support this clonotype. The chain has TRBV4-1 and TRBJ1-6; weak D call: TRBD1 (5 bases). Germline values: CDR1 MGHRA, CDR2 YSYEKL. Trimming shortened V by 3 bases and J by 8 bases, and 17 bases separated the two germline ends. This CDR3 comprises 16 residues. In DNA form, the CDR3 reads TGCGCCAGCAGCCAGCCAAGGAGGGGCAGCCATTCACCCCTCCACTTT. Translating gives CASSQPRRGSHSPLHF.

Concerning this clonotype itself: The CDR3 ends on some other residue instead of the conserved phenylalanine or tryptophan, so this is likely a read error. The chain combines TRBV12-3 or TRBV12-4 with TRBJ1-1; no definite D call. With 2 bases removed from V and 3 bases from J, the gap between germline ends came to 7 bases. CDR3 length: 13 amino acids. CDR3 amino acids: CASSLSRDTEAFS. The CDR3 nucleotides read TGTGCCAGCAGTTTATCCCGGGACACTGAAGCTTTCTCT.

With regard to this clonotype: Only one base separates this from a far larger clonotype, so it likely reflects a read error. The genes are TRBV20-1 and TRBJ2-1; TRBD2 might be the D (6 bases). The CDR3 runs to 13 residues. Germline V gene data show CDR1 as DFQATT and CDR2 as SNEGSKA (reference sequence). V lost 6 bases, J lost 10 bases, and 19 bases lay in between. The CDR3 sequence is CSAPSGPSYEQFF. The CDR3, as DNA: TGCAGTGCGCCAAGCGGGCCGTCCTACGAGCAGTTCTTC.

In this sample, this clonotype turned up many times. The CDR3 coding sequence is TGCGCCAGCAGCCAAGGGCATTCTACGAGCTCCTACAATGAGCAGTTCTTC. It encodes CASSQGHSTSSYNEQFF. This sequence joins TRBV4-1 and TRBJ2-1, with D unresolved. Trimming removed 1 base at V and 0 bases at J, with 13 bases between. Germline V gene sequence: CDR1 MGHRA, CDR2 YSYEKL. CDR3 length: 17 amino acids.

This clonotype was picked up many times. The V gene is TRBV20-1, the J gene TRBJ1-4; 7 bases are shared with TRBD1. CDR3 length: 13 amino acids. Germline values: CDR1 DFQATT, CDR2 SNEGSKA (reference sequence). J was trimmed by 8 bases and V by 8 bases; bases with no gene match: 11. This chain's CDR3 is CSLEAGGREKLFF. The CDR3 coding sequence is TGCAGTCTCGAAGCAGGGGGTAGAGAAAAACTGTTTTTT.

This clonotype appeared many times. This chain connects TRBV2 to TRBJ2-1, with 9 bases fitting TRBD2. Germline CDR1 reads SNHLY; CDR2 reads FYNNEI. This CDR3 region has 13 residues. V trimming: 8 bases; J trimming: 12 bases; junction bases outside the gene matches: 11. The CDR3 spells CASGERGAITQFF. DNA of the CDR3: TGTGCCAGCGGAGAGCGGGGGGCGATAACGCAGTTCTTC.

This clonotype was seen at least ten times. The chain couples TRBV2 to TRBJ2-5; D unresolved. The germline V gene encodes CDR1 SNHLY and CDR2 FYNNEI. With 4 bases removed from V and 5 bases from J, the gap between germline ends came to 14 bases. There are 14 residues in the CDR3. CDR3 sequence (DNA): TGTGCCAGCAGTGTGCAACAAACTGGGGAGACCCAGTACTTC. This encodes CASSVQQTGETQYF.